This TCR beta chain was profiled in a study of T cell responses to AZD1222 COVID-19 vaccine. About the research overall: The analysis combined second doses at about 4 or about 12 weeks. Study conclusions and caveats: Researchers took repertoire samples only after the peak T cell response had come.

Clones were sequenced by immunoSEQ multiplex PCR, and TCRdb holds only the in-frame ones, with some missing. In the table there are around 180,000 clones, 80% to 90% of which are singletons. With regard to this clone: Its specificity is not known.

The V and J ends lost 7 bases and 1 base respectively, with 10 bases between them. CDR1 is SNHLY, CDR2 FYNNEI, per germline. The CDR3 length is 13 residues. This chain uses TRBV2 with TRBJ1-2, with D uncertain. The source is an adult in good health. The material was peripheral blood, obtained on day 0 of AZD1222 vaccination. This CDR3 reads CASNRHVNYGYTF. The CDR3 nucleotides are TGTGCCAGCAACAGACACGTTAACTATGGCTACACCTTC.